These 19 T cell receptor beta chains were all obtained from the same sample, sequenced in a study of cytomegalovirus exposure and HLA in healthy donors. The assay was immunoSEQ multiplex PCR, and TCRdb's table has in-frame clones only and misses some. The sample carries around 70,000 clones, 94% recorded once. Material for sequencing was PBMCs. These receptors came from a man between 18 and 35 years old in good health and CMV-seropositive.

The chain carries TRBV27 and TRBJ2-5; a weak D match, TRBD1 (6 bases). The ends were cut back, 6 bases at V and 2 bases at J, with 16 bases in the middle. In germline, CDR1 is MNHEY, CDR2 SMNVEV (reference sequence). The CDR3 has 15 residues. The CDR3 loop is CASSPSRGRQETQYF. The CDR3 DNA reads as TGTGCCAGCAGCCCATCCAGGGGCCGGCAAGAGACCCAGTACTTC.

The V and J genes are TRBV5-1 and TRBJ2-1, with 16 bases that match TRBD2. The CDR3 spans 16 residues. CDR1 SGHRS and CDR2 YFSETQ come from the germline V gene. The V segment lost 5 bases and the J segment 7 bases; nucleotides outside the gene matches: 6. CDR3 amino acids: CASSLGLAGGMNEQFF. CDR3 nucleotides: TGCGCCAGCAGTCTGGGACTAGCGGGAGGGATGAATGAGCAGTTCTTC.

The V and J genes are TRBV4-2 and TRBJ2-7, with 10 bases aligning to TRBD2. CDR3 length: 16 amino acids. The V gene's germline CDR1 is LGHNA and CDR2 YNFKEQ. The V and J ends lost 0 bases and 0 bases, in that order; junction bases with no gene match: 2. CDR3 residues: CASSQEPSGSSYEQYF. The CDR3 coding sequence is TGTGCCAGCAGCCAAGAACCTAGCGGGAGCTCCTACGAGCAGTACTTC.

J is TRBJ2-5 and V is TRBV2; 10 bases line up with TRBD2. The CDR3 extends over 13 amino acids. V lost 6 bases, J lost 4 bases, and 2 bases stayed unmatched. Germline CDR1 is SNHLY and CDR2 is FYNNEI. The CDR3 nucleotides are TGTGCCAGCAGGTCTAGCGGGAGAGAGACCCAGTACTTC. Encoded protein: CASRSSGRETQYF.

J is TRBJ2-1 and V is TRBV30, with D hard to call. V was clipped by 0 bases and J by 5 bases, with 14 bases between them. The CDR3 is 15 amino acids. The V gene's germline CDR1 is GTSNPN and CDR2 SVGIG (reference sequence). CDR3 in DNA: TGTGCCTGGAGTGTACAGAAAGTTCCTAACAATGAGCAGTTCTTC. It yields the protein CAWSVQKVPNNEQFF.

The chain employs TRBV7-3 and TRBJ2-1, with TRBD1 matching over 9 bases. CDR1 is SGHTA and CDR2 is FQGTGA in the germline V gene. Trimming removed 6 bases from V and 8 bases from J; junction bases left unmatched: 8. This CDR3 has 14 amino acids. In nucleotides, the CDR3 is TGTGCCAGCAGTCTGGGACAGGGTCAATATGAGCAGTTCTTC. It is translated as CASSLGQGQYEQFF.

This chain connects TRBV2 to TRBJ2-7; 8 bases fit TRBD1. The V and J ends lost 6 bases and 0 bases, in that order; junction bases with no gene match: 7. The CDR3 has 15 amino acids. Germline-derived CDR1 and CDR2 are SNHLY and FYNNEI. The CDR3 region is CASRERQGTSYEQYF. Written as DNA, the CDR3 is TGTGCCAGCAGGGAACGACAGGGGACCTCCTACGAGCAGTACTTC.

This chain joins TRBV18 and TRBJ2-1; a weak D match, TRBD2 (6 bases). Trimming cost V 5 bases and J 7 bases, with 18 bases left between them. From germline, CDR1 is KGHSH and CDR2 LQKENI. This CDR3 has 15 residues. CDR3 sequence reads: CASSGNEGLRNEQFF. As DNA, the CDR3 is TGTGCCAGCTCAGGCAACGAGGGACTGAGAAATGAGCAGTTCTTC.

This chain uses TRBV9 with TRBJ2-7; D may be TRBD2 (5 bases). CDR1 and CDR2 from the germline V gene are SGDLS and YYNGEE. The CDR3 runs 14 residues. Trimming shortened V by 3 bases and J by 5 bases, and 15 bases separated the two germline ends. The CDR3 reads CASSGVGVSHEQYF. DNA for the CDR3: TGTGCCAGCAGCGGCGTCGGGGTATCCCACGAGCAGTACTTC.

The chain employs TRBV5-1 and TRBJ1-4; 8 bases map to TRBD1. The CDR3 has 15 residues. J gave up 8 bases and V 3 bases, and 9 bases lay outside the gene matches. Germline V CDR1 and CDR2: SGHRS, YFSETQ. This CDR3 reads CASSYDGQGREKLFF. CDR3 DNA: TGCGCCAGCAGCTACGATGGACAGGGTAGGGAAAAACTGTTTTTT.

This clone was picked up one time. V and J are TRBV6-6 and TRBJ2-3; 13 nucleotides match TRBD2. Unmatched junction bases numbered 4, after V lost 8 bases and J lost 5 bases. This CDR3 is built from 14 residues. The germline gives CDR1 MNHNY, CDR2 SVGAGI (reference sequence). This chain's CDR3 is CASGLAGEKDTQYF. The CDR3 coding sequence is TGTGCCAGCGGACTAGCGGGAGAGAAAGATACGCAGTATTTT.

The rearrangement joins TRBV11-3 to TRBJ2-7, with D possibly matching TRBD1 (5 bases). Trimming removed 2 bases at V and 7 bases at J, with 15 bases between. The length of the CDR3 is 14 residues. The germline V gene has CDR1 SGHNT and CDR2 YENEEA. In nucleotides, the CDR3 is TGTGCCAGCAGCTTACTTGTCGGCCCAGGGGAGCAGTACTTC. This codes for CASSLLVGPGEQYF.

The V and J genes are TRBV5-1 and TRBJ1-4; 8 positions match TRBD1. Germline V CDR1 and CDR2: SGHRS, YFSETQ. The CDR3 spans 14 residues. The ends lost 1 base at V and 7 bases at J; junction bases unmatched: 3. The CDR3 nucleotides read TGCGCCAGCAGCTTGACAGGGGGTGGTGAAAAACTGTTTTTT. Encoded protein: CASSLTGGGEKLFF.

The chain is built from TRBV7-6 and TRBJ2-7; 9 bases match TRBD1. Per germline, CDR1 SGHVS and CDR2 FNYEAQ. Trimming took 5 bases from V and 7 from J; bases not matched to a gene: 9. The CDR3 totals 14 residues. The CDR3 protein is CASSPTGTGWEQYF. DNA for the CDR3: TGTGCCAGCAGCCCCACCGGGACAGGGTGGGAGCAGTACTTC.

The CDR3 loop reads CASSELLSLGQGAYEQYF. CDR3 sequence (DNA): TGTGCCAGCAGTGAACTACTTAGCCTTGGACAGGGGGCTTACGAGCAGTACTTC. The rearrangement uses TRBV6-1 and TRBJ2-7; 11 bases are a match to TRBD1. The germline CDR1 and CDR2 sequences are MNHNS and SASEGT. V gave up 2 bases and J gave up 4 bases; unmatched junction bases: 13. The length of the CDR3 is 18 residues.

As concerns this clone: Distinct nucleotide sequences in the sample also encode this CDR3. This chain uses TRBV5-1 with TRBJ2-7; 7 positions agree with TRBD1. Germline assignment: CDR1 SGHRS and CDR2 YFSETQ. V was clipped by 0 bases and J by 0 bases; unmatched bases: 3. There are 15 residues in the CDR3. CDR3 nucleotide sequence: TGCGCCAGCAGCTTGGTTGGGGACAGCTCCTACGAGCAGTACTTC. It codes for CASSLVGDSSYEQYF. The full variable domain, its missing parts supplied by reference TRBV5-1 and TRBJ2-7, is KAGVTQTPRYLIKTRGQQVTLSCSPISGHRSVSWYQQTPGQGLQFLFEYFSETQRNKGNFPGRFSGRQFSNSRSEMNVSTLELGDSALYLCASSLVGDSSYEQYFGPGTRLTVT.

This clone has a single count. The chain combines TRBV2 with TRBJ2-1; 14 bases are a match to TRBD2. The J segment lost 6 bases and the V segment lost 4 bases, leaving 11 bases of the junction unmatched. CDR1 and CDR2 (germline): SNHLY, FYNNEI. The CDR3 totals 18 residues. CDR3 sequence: CASSGLAGGPLGSNEQFF. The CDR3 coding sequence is TGTGCCAGCAGTGGACTAGCGGGAGGGCCACTCGGATCCAATGAGCAGTTCTTC.

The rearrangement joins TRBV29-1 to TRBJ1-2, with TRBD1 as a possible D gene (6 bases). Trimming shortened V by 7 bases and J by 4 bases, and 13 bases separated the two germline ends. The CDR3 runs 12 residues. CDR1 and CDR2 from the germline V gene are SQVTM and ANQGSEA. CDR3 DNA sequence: TGCAGCGCCCAGGGGACGTTCTATGGCTACACCTTC. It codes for CSAQGTFYGYTF. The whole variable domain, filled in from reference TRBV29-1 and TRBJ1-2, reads SAVISQKPSRDICQRGTSLTIQCQVDSQVTMMFWYRQQPGQSLTLIATANQGSEATYESGFVIDKFPISRPNLTFSTLTVSNMSPEDSSIYLCSAQGTFYGYTFGSGTRLTVV.

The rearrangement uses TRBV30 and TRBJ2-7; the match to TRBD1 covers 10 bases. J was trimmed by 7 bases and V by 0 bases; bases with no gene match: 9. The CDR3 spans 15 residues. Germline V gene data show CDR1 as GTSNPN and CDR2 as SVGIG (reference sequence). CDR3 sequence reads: CAWSVGGTGVREQYF. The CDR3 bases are TGTGCCTGGAGTGTAGGCGGGACAGGGGTTCGGGAGCAGTACTTC.